This T cell receptor (beta chain) was recorded in a study of T cells in Graves' hyperthyroidism and ophthalmopathy. The wider study: Peripheral blood was obtained at initial diagnosis, preceding any treatment.

The CDR3 spans 17 residues. Germline CDR1 and CDR2: SEHNR and FQNEAQ (reference sequence). J gave up 5 bases and V 5 bases, and 10 bases lay outside the gene matches. No progression to ophthalmopathy during 18 months of follow-up defined stable disease. The hyperthyroidism patients had all been newly diagnosed, and their disease duration was under 2 months. Their ages ranged from 18 to 65 years. What was amplified from RNA transcripts were TCR beta CDR3 regions. A set of HTBI primers served as the primers for a first-round RT-PCR of the TCR CDR3. TCRdb reanalysed the multiplex PCR reads using MiXCR and keeps one entry per CDR3 protein. The sample includes roughly 300,000 distinct CDR3 sequences, about 20% of them seen just once.

The origin of this receptor is a woman aged 45-59 years with Graves' hyperthyroidism. The chain links TRBV7-9 to TRBJ2-1; 12 positions agree with TRBD1. The sequenced sample consisted of blood. The CDR3, as DNA: TGTGCCAGCAGCGCATTACCGGGACAGGGGGCCGACAATGAGCAGTTCTTC. It specifies CASSALPGQGADNEQFF.